This TCR beta chain originates from a study of CD4+ T cells in melanoma (dated by TCRdb to between 2020 and 2023). The study in broad terms: Neoantigen-specific CD4+ T cells in human melanoma were investigated in the study. What the work shows at the level of the full study, not this receptor alone: According to the report, neoantigen-specific CD4+ T cells in melanoma displayed diverse differentiation states. Neoantigen-specific CD4+ T cells were reported to be correlated with the function of CD8+ T cells, macrophages and B cells.

Trimming removed 0 bases from V and 6 bases from J, leaving 5 bases between the germline ends. From cysteine to phenylalanine, the CDR3 is 13 amino acids long. The CDR3 DNA has 39 bases and is translated from base 1. Based on the germline V gene, the CDR1 and CDR2 sequences are ENHRY and SYGVKD. In regard to this clone: Which antigen it targets is not known. Per-nucleotide qualities are absent, and no much larger clonotype sits a single base away.

Patients with melanoma were used as donors. Receptor libraries were prepared by the immunoSEQ multiplex PCR assay. TCRdb re-hosts the immuneACCESS table, in-frame sequences only. Its copies lack some clones; in the studies checked, an unresolved V gene accounts for under half of them, and the cause for the rest is not known. In all, the sample holds 110,000 to 150,000 clones, and approximately 91% of those were seen once. The ten largest clones capture less than 2% of the sample. The sequence links TRBV10-3 to TRBJ2-2; no confident D gene assignment can be made. The sequence was collected from a human donor with melanoma. The DNA reads as follows: TGTGCCATCAGTGAGTCGACCCCCGGGGAGCTGTTTTTT. It encodes CAISESTPGELFF.